These 10 T cell receptor beta chains came from one sample sequenced in a study of early T cells in non-severe SARS-CoV-2 infection. MiXCR, applied by TCRdb to the 5' RACE reads, yields one record per CDR3 protein. The sample lists roughly 100,000 distinct CDR3 sequences, about an eighth occurring once. Sequencing input: whole blood. The receptors shown here come from an adult who was a healthcare worker with PCR-confirmed SARS-CoV-2 infection or an uninfected control (not recorded which).

This chain connects TRBV7-9 to TRBJ1-2, with a possible D match to TRBD1 (5 bases). This CDR3 region has 13 residues. Germline V gives CDR1 SEHNR, CDR2 FQNEAQ (reference sequence). V was shortened by 5 bases and J by 5 bases, with 12 bases between the two germline ends. DNA for the CDR3: TGTGCCAGCAGCCGTGGGACTGAGTATGGCTACACCTTC. As protein: CASSRGTEYGYTF.

This clonotype appeared a few times. V gene TRBV6-1 combines with J gene TRBJ2-2; no reliable D call. V lost 6 bases, J lost 2 bases, and 13 bases lay in between. CDR1 MNHNS and CDR2 SASEGT come from the germline V gene. CDR3 length: 15 amino acids. The CDR3 spells CASSGPESNTGELFF. As DNA, the CDR3 is TGTGCCAGCAGCGGACCTGAGTCAAACACCGGGGAGCTGTTTTTT.

Ten or more counts support this clonotype. The chain carries TRBV2 and TRBJ2-5; D gene unclear. This CDR3 has 13 amino acids. V was clipped by 8 bases and J by 1 base, with 11 bases between them. Germline V lookup: CDR1 SNHLY, CDR2 FYNNEI. Written as DNA, the CDR3 is TGTGCCAGCTTGTCAGGCACCCAAGAGACCCAGTACTTC. This translates into CASLSGTQETQYF.

Only a few counts were recorded for this clonotype. This chain uses TRBV19 with TRBJ1-5, with D perhaps TRBD1 (6 bases). The CDR3 covers 15 residues. Germline V gene lookup returns CDR1 LNHDA and CDR2 SQIVND (reference sequence). The germline V and J ends were trimmed by 2 bases and 6 bases, with 14 bases remaining between them. The CDR3 DNA sequence: TGTGCCAGTAGTATACAGGGGTACGTTTTTCAGCCCCAGCATTTT. Its protein product is CASSIQGYVFQPQHF.

In its sample, this clonotype was seen once. The chain is built from TRBV3-1 and TRBJ2-7; no firm D call. The CDR3 contains 15 residues. V lost 5 bases and J 4 bases, leaving 18 bases between the germline ends. Germline V gene lookup returns CDR1 LGHDT and CDR2 YNNKEL (reference sequence). The CDR3 loop reads CASSSKPSGPYEQYF. The DNA for the CDR3 is TGTGCCAGCAGCTCCAAACCGTCAGGACCTTACGAGCAGTACTTC.

This chain links TRBV20-1 with TRBJ1-1; a weak D match, TRBD1 (6 bases). Trimming took 1 base from V and 1 from J, leaving 10 bases between them. Germline CDR1 reads DFQATT; CDR2 reads SNEGSKA (reference sequence). The CDR3 is 14 residues long. CDR3 residues: CSARGDNANTEAFF. CDR3 nucleotides: TGCAGTGCTAGAGGGGACAACGCGAACACTGAAGCTTTCTTT.

This clonotype was seen only a few times. The chain uses TRBV6-2 or TRBV6-3 and TRBJ2-2; D is undetermined. Germline V gene sequence: CDR1 MNHEY, CDR2 SVGEGT. The ends were cut back, 2 bases at V and 3 bases at J, with 4 bases in the middle. The CDR3 runs to 13 residues. The CDR3 region is CASSYADTGELFF. The CDR3 DNA is TGTGCCAGCAGTTACGCGGACACCGGGGAGCTGTTTTTT.

This clonotype has ten or more counts. The CDR3 is CASSAGTDYNEQFF. In DNA, the CDR3 is TGCGCCAGCAGCGCCGGGACAGACTATAATGAGCAGTTCTTC. The chain carries TRBV5-1 and TRBJ2-1; 7 positions match TRBD1. Trimming at V came to 4 bases and at J to 7 bases, leaving 8 bases not matched to a gene. Germline V CDR1 and CDR2: SGHRS, YFSETQ. The CDR3 is 14 amino acids.

V usage is TRBV7-9 and J usage is TRBJ2-6; 9 bases align to TRBD1. CDR1 is SEHNR and CDR2 is FQNEAQ in the germline V gene (reference sequence). Losses at the gene ends were 8 bases for V and 0 bases for J; bases not matched to a gene: 2. CDR3 length equals 15 residues. The DNA for the CDR3 is TGTGCCAGCGGGACAGGGAGCTCTGGGGCCAACGTCCTGACTTTC. It codes for CASGTGSSGANVLTF.

This clonotype was counted many times. The gene calls are TRBV7-2 and TRBJ2-1; 7 positions agree with TRBD2. CDR3 length: 14 amino acids. The V and J ends lost 5 bases and 8 bases, in that order; junction bases with no gene match: 9. CDR1 is SGHTA, CDR2 FQGNSA, per germline. The CDR3 DNA is TGTGCCAGCAGCCTACAGCGGGACCCCGATGAGCAGTTCTTC. Its translation: CASSLQRDPDEQFF.